These 17 T cell receptor beta chains were sequenced from one sample in a study of blood T cell repertoires in COVID-19. The protocol was immunoSEQ multiplex PCR, while the TCRdb copy is restricted to in-frame clones and leaves out a portion. Here the sample spans a few hundred thousand clones, about nine tenths being singletons. The sequenced material came from PBMCs or T cells enriched from blood (not recorded which). These receptors were taken from a woman aged 55-70 years who had recovered from COVID-19.

As DNA, the CDR3 is TGTGCCAGCAGCCGGACAGGGGTATTGAACACTGAAGCTTTCTTT. It specifies CASSRTGVLNTEAFF. The chain carries TRBV7-2 and TRBJ1-1; 9 nucleotides align to TRBD1. V trimming: 5 bases; J trimming: 0 bases; junction bases outside the gene matches: 4. Germline V lookup: CDR1 SGHTA, CDR2 FQGNSA. There are 15 residues in the CDR3.

In this sample, this clone turned up once. The chain couples TRBV11-3 to TRBJ1-1, with TRBD1 as a possible D gene (5 bases). The germline V gene has CDR1 SGHNT and CDR2 YENEEA. The CDR3 covers 14 residues. The V and J ends lost 5 bases and 4 bases respectively, with 14 bases between them. The CDR3 region is CASSLGLRSTEAFF. Here the CDR3 DNA reads TGTGCCAGCAGCCTGGGACTGAGGAGCACTGAAGCTTTCTTT.

This clone has only a few counts. The chain employs TRBV27 and TRBJ1-5; possibly TRBD1 for D (5 bases). The CDR3 consists of 17 residues. The germline V gene encodes CDR1 MNHEY and CDR2 SMNVEV (reference sequence). V dropped 2 bases and J dropped 0 bases, with 14 bases sitting between them. The CDR3 DNA reads as TGTGCCAGCAGTTTAACGCAGGGAGGGCATAGCAATCAGCCCCAGCATTTT. It yields the protein CASSLTQGGHSNQPQHF.

The chain carries TRBV28 and TRBJ1-3; D uncertain. V dropped 4 bases and J dropped 0 bases, with 4 bases sitting between them. Per the germline V gene, CDR1 is MDHEN and CDR2 is SYDVKM. The CDR3 contains 13 residues. The CDR3 region has the DNA TGTGCCAGCAGTTCTGTCTCTGGAAACACCATATATTTT. Translating it yields CASSSVSGNTIYF.

The V gene is TRBV9, the J gene TRBJ1-1; the D is unclear. The germline V gene encodes CDR1 SGDLS and CDR2 YYNGEE. The V end lost 4 bases, the J end lost 4 bases, and 20 bases lay between the germline ends. The CDR3 consists of 16 residues. The CDR3 loop reads CASSPDGAQRVTEAFF. In DNA form, the CDR3 reads TGTGCCAGCAGCCCCGATGGAGCGCAGAGGGTCACTGAAGCTTTCTTT. The full variable domain, with the rest looked up from reference TRBV9 and TRBJ1-1, is DSGVTQTPKHLITATGQRVTLRCSPRSGDLSVYWYQQSLDQGLQFLIQYYNGEERAKGNILERFSAQQFPDLHSELNLSSLELGDSALYFCASSPDGAQRVTEAFFGQGTRLTVV.

This rearrangement joins TRBV13 to TRBJ2-5; 8 positions agree with TRBD1. The ends lost 6 bases at V and 4 bases at J; junction bases unmatched: 7. The germline V gene has CDR1 PRHDT and CDR2 FYEKMQ (reference sequence). The CDR3 contains 14 residues. This chain's CDR3 is CASSLTGGRETQYF. In DNA form, the CDR3 reads TGTGCCAGCAGTCTAACAGGGGGGAGAGAGACCCAGTACTTC.

The chain links TRBV6-5 to TRBJ2-7; 7 bases match TRBD1. The ends lost 4 bases at V and 3 bases at J; junction bases unmatched: 6. Germline V gene data show CDR1 as MNHEY and CDR2 as SVGAGI. The CDR3 contains 14 residues. Here the CDR3 DNA reads TGTGCCAGCAGTTCTTACCGGGACAGCTACGAGCAGTACTTC. This encodes CASSSYRDSYEQYF.

This rearrangement joins TRBV5-4 to TRBJ2-1, with D maybe TRBD2 (6 bases). Deletions cut 3 bases from V and 7 bases from J, with 14 bases between. This CDR3 region has 14 residues. Germline V gene sequence: CDR1 SGHNT, CDR2 YYREEE (reference sequence). This CDR3 reads CASSSMGGGNEQFF. The CDR3 DNA follows: TGTGCCAGCAGCTCGATGGGGGGTGGAAATGAGCAGTTCTTC.

This sequence joins TRBV5-1 and TRBJ2-5; maybe TRBD2 (5 bases). The CDR3 runs to 15 residues. Trimming took off 0 bases at V and 2 bases at J, with 11 bases between the two ends. CDR1 and CDR2 (germline): SGHRS, YFSETQ. The CDR3 region is CASSLARAAQETQYF. The CDR3 DNA is TGCGCCAGCAGCTTGGCGCGGGCCGCTCAAGAGACCCAGTACTTC.

The rearrangement joins TRBV3-1 (or the pseudogene TRBV3-2) to TRBJ2-2; 7 nucleotides agree with TRBD1. The CDR3 totals 17 residues. Trimming took 4 bases from V and 2 from J; bases not matched to a gene: 10. Germline V gives CDR1 LGHDT, CDR2 YNNKEL (reference sequence). CDR3 residues: CASSPHRTGENTGELFF. The DNA for the CDR3 is TGTGCCAGCAGCCCCCATCGGACAGGAGAAAACACCGGGGAGCTGTTTTTT.

The chain is built from TRBV30 and TRBJ1-4; 7 bases are shared with TRBD1. Germline V gene lookup returns CDR1 GTSNPN and CDR2 SVGIG (reference sequence). The V gene end was trimmed by 3 bases and the J gene end by 7 bases; junction bases not matched to a gene: 11. This CDR3 region has 15 residues. This CDR3 reads CAWRPVEAGGEKLFF. The CDR3 region has the DNA TGTGCCTGGAGGCCTGTTGAGGCAGGGGGTGAAAAACTGTTTTTT.

The chain carries TRBV5-1 and TRBJ1-1; no firm D call. Germline loops: CDR1 SGHRS, CDR2 YFSETQ. This CDR3 comprises 12 residues. V was trimmed by 0 bases and J by 7 bases, leaving 7 bases between them. The CDR3 region is CASSLEQNEAFF. The CDR3, as DNA: TGCGCCAGCAGCTTGGAACAGAATGAAGCTTTCTTT.

This CDR3 reads CSVVTVLLAKNIQYF. The CDR3 coding sequence is TGCAGCGTTGTTACAGTCCTTCTAGCCAAAAACATTCAGTACTTC. The V and J genes are TRBV29-1 and TRBJ2-4; D unclear. V lost 4 bases and J 0 bases, leaving 13 bases between the germline ends. From germline, CDR1 is SQVTM and CDR2 ANQGSEA. This CDR3 is built from 15 residues. Filled out from reference TRBV29-1 and TRBJ2-4, the complete variable domain reads SAVISQKPSRDICQRGTSLTIQCQVDSQVTMMFWYRQQPGQSLTLIATANQGSEATYESGFVIDKFPISRPNLTFSTLTVSNMSPEDSSIYLCSVVTVLLAKNIQYFGAGTRLSVL.

The rearrangement uses TRBV5-1 and TRBJ2-3; D is ambiguous. V gave up 0 bases and J gave up 1 base, with 9 bases separating them. Germline CDR1 SGHRS, CDR2 YFSETQ. CDR3 length: 15 residues. The CDR3 DNA sequence: TGCGCCAGCAGCTTGGAGCAATCGGGCACAGATACGCAGTATTTT. Translated, it gives CASSLEQSGTDTQYF.

This sequence joins TRBV7-2 and TRBJ1-1; possibly TRBD1 for D (6 bases). Trimming left V 6 bases short and J 9 bases short, with 26 bases between. CDR1 and CDR2 from the germline V gene are SGHTA and FQGNSA. There are 16 residues in the CDR3. The CDR3 protein is CASSRATAGEGLKAFF. The CDR3 nucleotides read TGTGCCAGCAGTCGGGCCACGGCAGGGGAGGGTCTTAAAGCTTTCTTT. Drawing the rest from reference TRBV7-2 and TRBJ1-1, the complete variable domain is GAGVSQSPSNKVTEKGKDVELRCDPISGHTALYWYRQSLGQGLEFLIYFQGNSAPDKSGLPSDRFSAERTGGSVSTLTIQRTQQEDSAVYLCASSRATAGEGLKAFFGQGTRLTVV.

The chain employs TRBV18 and TRBJ2-2; 10 positions agree with TRBD1. The CDR3 runs 16 residues. The ends lost 0 bases at V and 5 bases at J; junction bases unmatched: 3. Germline V CDR1 and CDR2: KGHSH, LQKENI. The CDR3 region has the DNA TGTGCCAGCTCACCACCCGGGACAGGGGTTACCGGGGAGCTGTTTTTT. Protein: CASSPPGTGVTGELFF. The full variable domain, rest sourced from reference TRBV18 and TRBJ2-2, is NAGVMQNPRHLVRRRGQEARLRCSPMKGHSHVYWYRQLPEEGLKFMVYLQKENIIDESGMPKERFSAEFPKEGPSILRIQQVVRGDSAAYFCASSPPGTGVTGELFFGEGSRLTVL.

The chain recombines TRBV2 with TRBJ1-6, with D perhaps TRBD1 (5 bases). V was shortened by 6 bases and J by 10 bases, with 19 bases between the two germline ends. Germline V CDR1 and CDR2: SNHLY, FYNNEI. The CDR3 runs to 15 residues. The CDR3 bases are TGTGCCAGCAGGGCCCTAGAAGGGGTTCTCTCACCCCTCCACTTT. This gives the protein CASRALEGVLSPLHF.